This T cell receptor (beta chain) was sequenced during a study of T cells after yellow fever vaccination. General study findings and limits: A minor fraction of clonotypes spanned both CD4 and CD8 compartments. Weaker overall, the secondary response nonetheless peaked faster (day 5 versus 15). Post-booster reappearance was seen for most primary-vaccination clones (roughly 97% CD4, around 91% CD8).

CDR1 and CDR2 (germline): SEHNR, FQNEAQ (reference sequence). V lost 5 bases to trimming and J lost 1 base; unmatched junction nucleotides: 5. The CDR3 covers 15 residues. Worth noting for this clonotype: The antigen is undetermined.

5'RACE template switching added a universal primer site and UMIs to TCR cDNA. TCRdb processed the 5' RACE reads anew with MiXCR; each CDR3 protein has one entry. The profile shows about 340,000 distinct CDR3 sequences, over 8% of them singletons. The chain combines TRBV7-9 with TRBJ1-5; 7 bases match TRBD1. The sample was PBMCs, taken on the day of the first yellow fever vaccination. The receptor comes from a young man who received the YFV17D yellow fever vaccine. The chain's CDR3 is CASSHGTESNQPQHF. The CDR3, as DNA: TGTGCCAGCAGCCACGGGACAGAGAGCAATCAGCCCCAGCATTTT.